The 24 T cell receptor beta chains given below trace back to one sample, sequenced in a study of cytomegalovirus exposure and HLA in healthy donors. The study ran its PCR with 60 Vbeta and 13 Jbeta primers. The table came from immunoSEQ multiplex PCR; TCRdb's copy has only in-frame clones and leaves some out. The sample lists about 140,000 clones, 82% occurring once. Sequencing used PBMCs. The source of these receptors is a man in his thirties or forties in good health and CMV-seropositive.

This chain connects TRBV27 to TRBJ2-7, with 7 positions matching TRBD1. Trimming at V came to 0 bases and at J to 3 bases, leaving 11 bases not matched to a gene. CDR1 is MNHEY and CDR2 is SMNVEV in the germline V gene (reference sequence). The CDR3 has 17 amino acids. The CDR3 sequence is CASSLSPPRGKGYEQYF. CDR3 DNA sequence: TGTGCCAGCAGTTTATCGCCGCCCAGGGGGAAAGGCTACGAGCAGTACTTC.

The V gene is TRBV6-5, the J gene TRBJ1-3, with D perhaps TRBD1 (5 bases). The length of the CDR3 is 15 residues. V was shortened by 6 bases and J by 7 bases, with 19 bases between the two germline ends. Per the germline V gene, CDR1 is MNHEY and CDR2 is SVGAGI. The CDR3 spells CASRKDVGTSNTIYF. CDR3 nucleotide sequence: TGTGCCAGCAGAAAAGATGTAGGGACTAGCAACACCATATATTTT.

The CDR3 sequence: CASSLPTGLNTEAFF. The CDR3 DNA reads as TGTGCCAGCAGTTTACCGACAGGGTTGAACACTGAAGCTTTCTTT. The rearrangement links TRBV28 to TRBJ1-1; 7 bases are a match to TRBD1. This CDR3 comprises 15 residues. The ends lost 2 bases at V and 0 bases at J; junction bases unmatched: 3. Germline values: CDR1 MDHEN, CDR2 SYDVKM.

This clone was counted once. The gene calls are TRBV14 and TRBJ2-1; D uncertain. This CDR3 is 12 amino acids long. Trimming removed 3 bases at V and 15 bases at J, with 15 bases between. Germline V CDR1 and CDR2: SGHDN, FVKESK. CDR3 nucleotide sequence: TGTGCCAGCAGCCATAGACCGGAGCCACGGTTCTTC. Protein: CASSHRPEPRFF.

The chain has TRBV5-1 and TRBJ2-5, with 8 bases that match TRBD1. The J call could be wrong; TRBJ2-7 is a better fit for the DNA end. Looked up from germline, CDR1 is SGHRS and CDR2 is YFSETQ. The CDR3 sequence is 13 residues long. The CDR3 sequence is CASSLQGAHEQYF. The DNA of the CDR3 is TGCGCCAGCAGCTTGCAGGGGGCGCACGAGCAGTACTTC.

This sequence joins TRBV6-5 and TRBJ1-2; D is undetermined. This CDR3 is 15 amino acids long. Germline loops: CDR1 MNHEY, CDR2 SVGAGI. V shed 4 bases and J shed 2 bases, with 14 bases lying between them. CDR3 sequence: CASSSPGGWNYGYTF. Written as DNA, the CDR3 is TGTGCCAGCAGTTCCCCGGGTGGCTGGAACTATGGCTACACCTTC.

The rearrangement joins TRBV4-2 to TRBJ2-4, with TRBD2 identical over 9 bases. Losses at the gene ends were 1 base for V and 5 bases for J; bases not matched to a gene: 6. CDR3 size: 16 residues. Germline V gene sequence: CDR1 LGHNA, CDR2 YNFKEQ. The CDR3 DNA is TGTGCCAGCAGCCAAGCCCAGACTAGCGGACAAAACATTCAGTACTTC. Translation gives CASSQAQTSGQNIQYF.

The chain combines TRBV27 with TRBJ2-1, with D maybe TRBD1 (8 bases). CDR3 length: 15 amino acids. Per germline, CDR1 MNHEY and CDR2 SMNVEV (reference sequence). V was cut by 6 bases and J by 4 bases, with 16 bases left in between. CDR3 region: CASSLQGGRYNEQFF. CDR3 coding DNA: TGTGCCAGCAGCCTACAGGGGGGGAGGTACAATGAGCAGTTCTTC.

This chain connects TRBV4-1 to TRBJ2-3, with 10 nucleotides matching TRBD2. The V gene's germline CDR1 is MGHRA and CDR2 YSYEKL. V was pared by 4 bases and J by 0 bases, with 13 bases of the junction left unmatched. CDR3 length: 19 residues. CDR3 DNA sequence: TGCGCCAGCAGCCGAATCGAGACTAGCGGGTTTCCCAGCACAGATACGCAGTATTTT. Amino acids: CASSRIETSGFPSTDTQYF.

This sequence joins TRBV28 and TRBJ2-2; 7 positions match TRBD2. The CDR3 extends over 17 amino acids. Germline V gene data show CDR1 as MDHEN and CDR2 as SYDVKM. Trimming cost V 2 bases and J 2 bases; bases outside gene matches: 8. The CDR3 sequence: CASSLLGGLDNTGELFF. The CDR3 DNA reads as TGTGCCAGCAGTTTACTAGGTGGACTAGATAACACCGGGGAGCTGTTTTTT.

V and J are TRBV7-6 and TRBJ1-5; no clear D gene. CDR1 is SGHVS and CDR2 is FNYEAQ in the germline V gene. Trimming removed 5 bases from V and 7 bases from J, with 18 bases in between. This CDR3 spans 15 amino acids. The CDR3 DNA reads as TGTGCCAGCAGCCCCAGCCCTACCGCGGGACAGCCCCAGCATTTT. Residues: CASSPSPTAGQPQHF.

In DNA, the CDR3 is TGTGCCAGCAGCCGCCACGCCGGGACAGGGAACCCCGAAGCTTTCTTT. It encodes CASSRHAGTGNPEAFF. The chain recombines TRBV14 with TRBJ1-1, with 9 bases aligning to TRBD1. CDR1 and CDR2 (germline): SGHDN, FVKESK. This CDR3 has 16 amino acids. The trim removed 4 bases at V and 8 bases at J, leaving 14 bases unmatched.

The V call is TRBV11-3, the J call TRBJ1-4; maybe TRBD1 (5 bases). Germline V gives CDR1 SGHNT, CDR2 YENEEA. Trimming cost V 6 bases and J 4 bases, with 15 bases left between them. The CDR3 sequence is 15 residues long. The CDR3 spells CASSSGGRNNEKLFF. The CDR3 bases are TGTGCCAGCAGTTCGGGGGGAAGGAATAATGAAAAACTGTTTTTT.

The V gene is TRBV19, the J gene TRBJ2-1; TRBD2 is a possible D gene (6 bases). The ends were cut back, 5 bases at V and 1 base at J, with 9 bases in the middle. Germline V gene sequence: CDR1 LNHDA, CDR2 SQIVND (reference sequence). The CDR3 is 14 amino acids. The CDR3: CASSPEGSYNEQFF. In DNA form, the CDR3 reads TGTGCCAGTAGTCCGGAGGGGTCCTACAATGAGCAGTTCTTC. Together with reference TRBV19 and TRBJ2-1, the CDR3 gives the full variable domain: DGGITQSPKYLFRKEGQNVTLSCEQNLNHDAMYWYRQDPGQGLRLIYYSQIVNDFQKGDIAEGYSVSREKKESFPLTVTSAQKNPTAFYLCASSPEGSYNEQFFGPGTRLTVL.

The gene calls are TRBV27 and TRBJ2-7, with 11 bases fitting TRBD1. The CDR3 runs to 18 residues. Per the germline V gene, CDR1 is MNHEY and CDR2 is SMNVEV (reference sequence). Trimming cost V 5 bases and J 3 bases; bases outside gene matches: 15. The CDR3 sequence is CASSKDRGPGTSIYEQYF. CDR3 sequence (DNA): TGTGCCAGCAGTAAGGACAGGGGGCCAGGGACTAGCATCTACGAGCAGTACTTC.

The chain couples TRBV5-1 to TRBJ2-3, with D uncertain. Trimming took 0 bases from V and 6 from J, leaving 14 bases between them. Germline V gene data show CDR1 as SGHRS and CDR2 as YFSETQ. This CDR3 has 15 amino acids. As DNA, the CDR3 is TGCGCCAGCAGCTTGGGGTCATCCCAAGCGGATACGCAGTATTTT. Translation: CASSLGSSQADTQYF.

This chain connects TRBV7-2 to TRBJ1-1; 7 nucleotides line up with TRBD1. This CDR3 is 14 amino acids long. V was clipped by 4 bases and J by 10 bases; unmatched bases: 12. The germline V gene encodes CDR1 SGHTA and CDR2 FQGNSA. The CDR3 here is CASSYSGRGRGAFF. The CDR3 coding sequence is TGTGCCAGCAGCTACAGCGGGAGGGGGCGCGGAGCTTTCTTT.

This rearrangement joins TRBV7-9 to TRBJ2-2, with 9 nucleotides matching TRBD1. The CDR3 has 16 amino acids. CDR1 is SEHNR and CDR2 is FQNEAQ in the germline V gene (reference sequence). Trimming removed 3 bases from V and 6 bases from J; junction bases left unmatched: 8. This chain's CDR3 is CASSLSPGQGAGELFF. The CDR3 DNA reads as TGTGCCAGCAGCTTGTCGCCGGGACAGGGTGCCGGGGAGCTGTTTTTT.

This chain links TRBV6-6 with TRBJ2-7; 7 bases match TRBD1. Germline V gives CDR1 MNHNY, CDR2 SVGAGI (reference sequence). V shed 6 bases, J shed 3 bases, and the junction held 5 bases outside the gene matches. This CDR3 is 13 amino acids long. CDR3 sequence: CASSRQGNYEQYF. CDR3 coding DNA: TGTGCCAGCAGCAGACAGGGAAACTACGAGCAGTACTTC.

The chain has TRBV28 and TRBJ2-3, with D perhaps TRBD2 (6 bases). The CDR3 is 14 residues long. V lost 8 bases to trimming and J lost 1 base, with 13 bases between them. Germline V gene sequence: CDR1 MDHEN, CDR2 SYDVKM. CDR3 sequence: CASARDFRTDTQYF. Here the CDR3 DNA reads TGTGCCAGCGCTCGGGACTTCCGCACAGATACGCAGTATTTT.

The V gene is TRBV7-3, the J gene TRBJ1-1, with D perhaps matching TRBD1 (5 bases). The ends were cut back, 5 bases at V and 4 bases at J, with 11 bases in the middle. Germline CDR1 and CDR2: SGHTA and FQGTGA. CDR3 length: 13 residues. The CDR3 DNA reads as TGTGCCAGCAGCCCCGGGGGAGGCACTGAAGCTTTCTTT. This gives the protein CASSPGGGTEAFF.

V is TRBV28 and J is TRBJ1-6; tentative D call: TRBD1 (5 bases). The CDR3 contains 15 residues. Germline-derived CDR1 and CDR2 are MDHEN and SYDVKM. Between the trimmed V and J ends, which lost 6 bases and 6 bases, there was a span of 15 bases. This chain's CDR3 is CASRGGVIGNSPLHF. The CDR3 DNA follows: TGTGCCAGCAGGGGGGGGGTGATTGGTAATTCACCCCTCCACTTT.

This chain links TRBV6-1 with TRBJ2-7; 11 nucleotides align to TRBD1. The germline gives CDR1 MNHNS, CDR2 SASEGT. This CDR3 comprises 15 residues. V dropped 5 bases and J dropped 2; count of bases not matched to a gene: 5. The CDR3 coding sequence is TGTGCCAGCAGTTCTCCGGGACAGGGGGCCTACGAGCAGTACTTC. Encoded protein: CASSSPGQGAYEQYF.

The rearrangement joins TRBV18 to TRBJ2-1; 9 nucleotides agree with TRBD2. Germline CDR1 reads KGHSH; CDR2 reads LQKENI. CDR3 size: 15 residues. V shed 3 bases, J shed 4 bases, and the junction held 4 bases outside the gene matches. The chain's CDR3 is CASSPASGEYNEQFF. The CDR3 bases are TGTGCCAGCTCACCGGCTAGCGGGGAATACAATGAGCAGTTCTTC.